This is a list of T cell receptor beta chains from one sample in a study of OX40 agonist ivuxolimab in advanced cancers. Data came from immunoSEQ multiplex PCR; TCRdb stores just in-frame clones and leaves some out. This table has around 94,000 clones, 80% to 95% appearing once. Sequenced material: CD4+ or CD8+ T cells sorted from blood, taken in a trial of the OX40 agonist ivuxolimab. These receptors came from an adult with an advanced solid tumor such as melanoma, head and neck, liver or kidney cancer. The CDR3 runs from the conserved cysteine through the conserved F or W. D genes are given only for firm matches. Only some rows state a clone size, as once, few, many or a class for expanded clones.

>TRBV7-6|TRBJ1-4|TRBD1|.
CASSLDRGASGEKLFF
TGTGCCAGCAGCCTGGACAGGGGAGCAAGTGGTGAAAAACTGTTTTTT
>TRBV27|TRBJ1-2|.|.
CASSLSPGGANGYTF
TGTGCCAGCAGTTTATCGCCGGGGGGCGCGAATGGCTACACCTTC
>TRBV7-9|TRBJ2-7|TRBD1|.
CASSFVGQGYEQYF
TGTGCCAGCAGCTTTGTGGGACAGGGGTACGAGCAGTACTTC
>TRBV4-1|TRBJ2-7|.|.
CASSQADRNEVEQYF
TGCGCCAGCAGCCAAGCTGACAGAAACGAGGTCGAGCAGTACTTC
>TRBV25-1|TRBJ2-7|.|once
CASSGGPGIGRYEQYF
TGTGCCAGCAGTGGGGGTCCGGGAATTGGACGCTACGAGCAGTACTTC
>TRBV30|TRBJ1-6|.|.
CAWGQTPGSPLHF
TGTGCCTGGGGGCAGACCCCAGGTTCACCCCTCCACTTT
>TRBV19|TRBJ1-1|TRBD1|.
CASSSSTGTLTEAFF
TGTGCCAGTAGTTCCTCGACAGGGACCCTTACAGAAGCTTTCTTT
>TRBV10-1|TRBJ1-2|TRBD1|.
CASSAGQGHGGYTF
TGCGCCAGCAGTGCGGGACAGGGGCATGGTGGCTACACCTTC
>TRBV15|TRBJ1-6|.|.
CATSDRQTNSPLHF
TGTGCCACTAGCGACAGGCAGACGAATTCACCCCTCCACTTT
>TRBV27|TRBJ1-1|.|.
CASSLGLNTEAFF
TGTGCCAGCAGTTTAGGGTTGAACACTGAAGCTTTCTTT
>TRBV9|TRBJ2-3|TRBD2|.
CASTHSGGSTDTQYF
TGTGCCAGCACTCACAGCGGGGGCAGCACAGATACGCAGTATTTT
>TRBV29-1|TRBJ1-1|.|few
CSVVRDDTEAFF
TGCAGCGTTGTCAGGGATGACACTGAAGCTTTCTTT
>TRBV13|TRBJ1-2|TRBD1|.
CASSTTTGYYGYTF
TGTGCCAGCAGCACTACGACAGGGTACTATGGCTACACCTTC
>TRBV5-4|TRBJ2-1|TRBD1|.
CASSSGQGYNEQFF
TGTGCCAGCAGCTCAGGACAGGGGTACAATGAGCAGTTCTTC
>TRBV19|TRBJ2-1|TRBD2|.
CASSLRTSGSWNEQFF
TGTGCCAGTAGTCTCCGGACTAGCGGGAGTTGGAATGAGCAGTTCTTC
>TRBV27|TRBJ2-7|.|.
CASSLSGLRSSYEQYF
TGTGCCAGCAGTTTATCAGGTTTAAGGAGCTCCTACGAGCAGTACTTC
>TRBV25-1|TRBJ2-2|TRBD2|once
CASSGLAGPTGELFF
TGTGCCAGCAGTGGGCTAGCGGGACCTACCGGGGAGCTGTTTTTT
>TRBV29-1|TRBJ2-7|.|once
CSVESLVGQPGDYRYYEQYF
TGCAGCGTTGAAAGTCTAGTGGGACAGCCAGGGGACTACCGTTACTACGAGCAGTACTTC
>TRBV13|TRBJ1-1|.|.
CASSLGHRNTEAFF
TGTGCCAGCAGCTTGGGACACAGGAACACTGAAGCTTTCTTT
>TRBV21-1|TRBJ2-1|.|.
CASSKEQAYNEQFF
TGTGCCAGCAGCAAAGAACAGGCCTACAATGAGCAGTTCTTC
>TRBV11-2|TRBJ1-5|.|.
CASSLEASAAQPQHF
TGTGCCAGCAGCTTAGAAGCGAGCGCAGCTCAGCCCCAGCATTTT
>TRBV10-3|TRBJ1-6|TRBD1|.
CAISESPSGGSYNSPLHF
TGTGCCATCAGTGAGTCGCCCTCAGGGGGCTCCTATAATTCACCCCTCCACTTT
>TRBV5-6|TRBJ2-3|TRBD2|.
CASSPTSGGSTDTQYF
TGTGCCAGCAGCCCGACGTCGGGGGGAAGCACAGATACGCAGTATTTT
>TRBV11-2|TRBJ2-5|TRBD1|once
CASSLGDRGFGWGETQYF
TGTGCCAGCAGCTTAGGGGACAGGGGGTTTGGATGGGGAGAGACCCAGTACTTC
>TRBV4-3|TRBJ1-4|.|.
CASSLGTETLLFF
TGCGCCAGCAGCCTCGGGACCGAGACTTTACTGTTTTTT
>TRBV12-1|TRBJ2-1|.|.
CASSHLGASGRGTYNEQFF
TGTGCCAGCAGCCATTTGGGGGCTAGCGGGAGAGGCACCTACAATGAGCAGTTCTTC